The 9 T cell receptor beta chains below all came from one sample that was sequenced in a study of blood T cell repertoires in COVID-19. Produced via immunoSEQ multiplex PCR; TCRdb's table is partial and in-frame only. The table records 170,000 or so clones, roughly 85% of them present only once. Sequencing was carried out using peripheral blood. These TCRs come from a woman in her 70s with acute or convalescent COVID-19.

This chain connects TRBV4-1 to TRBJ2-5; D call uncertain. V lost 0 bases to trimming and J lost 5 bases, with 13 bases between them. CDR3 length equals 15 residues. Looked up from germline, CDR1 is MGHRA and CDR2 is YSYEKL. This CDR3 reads CASSQEKREIETQYF. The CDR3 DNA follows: TGCGCCAGCAGCCAAGAGAAGAGAGAGATTGAGACCCAGTACTTC.

CDR3 protein: CASSQGAGGELFF. CDR3 in DNA: TGTGCCAGTAGCCAGGGGGCGGGCGGGGAGCTGTTTTTT. The chain combines TRBV19 with TRBJ2-2; TRBD1 matches 8 bases. The CDR3 contains 13 residues. The V and J ends lost 6 bases and 7 bases, in that order; junction bases with no gene match: 4. Germline lookup yields CDR1 LNHDA and CDR2 SQIVND (reference sequence).

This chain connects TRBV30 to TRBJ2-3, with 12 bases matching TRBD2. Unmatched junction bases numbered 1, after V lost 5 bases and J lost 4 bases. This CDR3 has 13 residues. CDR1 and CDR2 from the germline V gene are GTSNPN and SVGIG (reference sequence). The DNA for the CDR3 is TGTGCCTGGGGACTAGCGGGACCAGATACGCAGTATTTT. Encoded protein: CAWGLAGPDTQYF.

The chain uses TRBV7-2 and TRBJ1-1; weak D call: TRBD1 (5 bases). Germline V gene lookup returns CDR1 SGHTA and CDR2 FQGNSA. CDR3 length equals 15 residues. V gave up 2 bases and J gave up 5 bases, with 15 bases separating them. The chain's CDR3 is CASSLLGRGGTEAFF. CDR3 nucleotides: TGTGCCAGCAGCTTATTGGGGAGGGGTGGGACTGAAGCTTTCTTT.

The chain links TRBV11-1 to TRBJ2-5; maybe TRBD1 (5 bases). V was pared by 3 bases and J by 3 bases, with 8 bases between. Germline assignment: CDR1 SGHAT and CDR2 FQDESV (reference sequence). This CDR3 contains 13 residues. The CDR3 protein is CASSLAREETQYF. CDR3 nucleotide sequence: TGTGCCAGCAGCTTGGCCAGGGAAGAGACCCAGTACTTC. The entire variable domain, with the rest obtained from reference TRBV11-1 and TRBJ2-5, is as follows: EAEVAQSPRYKITEKSQAVAFWCDPISGHATLYWYRQILGQGPELLVQFQDESVVDDSQLPKDRFSAERLKGVDSTLKIQPAELGDSAMYLCASSLAREETQYFGPGTRLLVL.

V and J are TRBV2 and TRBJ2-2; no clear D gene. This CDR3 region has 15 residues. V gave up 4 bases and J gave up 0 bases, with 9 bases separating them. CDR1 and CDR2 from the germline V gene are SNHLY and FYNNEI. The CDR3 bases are TGTGCCAGCAGTGGGTTGAGGCCGAACACCGGGGAGCTGTTTTTT. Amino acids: CASSGLRPNTGELFF.

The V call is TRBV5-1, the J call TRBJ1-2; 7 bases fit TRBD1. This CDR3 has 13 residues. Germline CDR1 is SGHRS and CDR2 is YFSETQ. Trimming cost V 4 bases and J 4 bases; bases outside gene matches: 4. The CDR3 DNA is TGCGCCAGCAGCCAGGGGGGAGGCTATGGCTACACCTTC. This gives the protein CASSQGGGYGYTF.

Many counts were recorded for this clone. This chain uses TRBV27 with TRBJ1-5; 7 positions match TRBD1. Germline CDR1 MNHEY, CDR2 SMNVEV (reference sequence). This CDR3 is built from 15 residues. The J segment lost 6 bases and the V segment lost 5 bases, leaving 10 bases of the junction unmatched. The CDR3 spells CASSPASTGFQPQHF. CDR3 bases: TGTGCCAGCAGTCCCGCATCGACAGGGTTTCAGCCCCAGCATTTT.

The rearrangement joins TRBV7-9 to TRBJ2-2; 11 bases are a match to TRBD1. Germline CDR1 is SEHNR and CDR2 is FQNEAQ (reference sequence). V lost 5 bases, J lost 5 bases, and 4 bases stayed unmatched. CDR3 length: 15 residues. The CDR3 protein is CASSGQGAWTGELFF. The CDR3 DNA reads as TGTGCCAGCAGCGGACAGGGGGCATGGACCGGGGAGCTGTTTTTT.